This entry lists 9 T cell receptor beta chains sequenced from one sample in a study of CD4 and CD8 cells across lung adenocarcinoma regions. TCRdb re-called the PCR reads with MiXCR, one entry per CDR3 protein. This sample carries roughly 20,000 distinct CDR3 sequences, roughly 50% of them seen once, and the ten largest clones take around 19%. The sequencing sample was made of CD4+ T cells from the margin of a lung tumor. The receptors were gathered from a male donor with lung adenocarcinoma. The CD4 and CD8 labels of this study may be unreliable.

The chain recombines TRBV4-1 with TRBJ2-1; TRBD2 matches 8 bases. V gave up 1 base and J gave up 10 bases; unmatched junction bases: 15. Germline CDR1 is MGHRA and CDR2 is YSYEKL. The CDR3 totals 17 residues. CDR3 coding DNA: TGCGCCAGCAGCCAAGGCCCCCCTAGCGGGCTTTCCTACGAGCAGTTCTTC. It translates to CASSQGPPSGLSYEQFF.

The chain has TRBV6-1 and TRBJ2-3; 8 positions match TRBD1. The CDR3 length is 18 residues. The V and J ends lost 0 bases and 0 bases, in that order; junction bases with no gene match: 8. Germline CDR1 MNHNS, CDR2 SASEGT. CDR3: CASSEARWGQESTDTQYF. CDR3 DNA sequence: TGTGCCAGCAGTGAAGCGAGGTGGGGACAGGAGAGCACAGATACGCAGTATTTT.

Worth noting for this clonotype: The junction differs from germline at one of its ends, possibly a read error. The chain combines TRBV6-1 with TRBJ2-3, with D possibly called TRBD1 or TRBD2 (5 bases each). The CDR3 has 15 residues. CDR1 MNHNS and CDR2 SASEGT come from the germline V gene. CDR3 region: CASGMGEWAKDTQYF. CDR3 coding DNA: TGTGCCAGCGGCATGGGGGAGTGGGCCAAAGATACGCAGTACTTT.

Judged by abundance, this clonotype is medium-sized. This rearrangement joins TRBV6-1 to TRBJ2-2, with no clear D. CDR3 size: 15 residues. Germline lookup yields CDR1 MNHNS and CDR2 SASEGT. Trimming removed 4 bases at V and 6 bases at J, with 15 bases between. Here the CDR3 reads CASSVTAAMAGELFF. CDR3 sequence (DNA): TGTGCCAGCAGTGTGACGGCGGCGATGGCCGGGGAGCTGTTTTTT.

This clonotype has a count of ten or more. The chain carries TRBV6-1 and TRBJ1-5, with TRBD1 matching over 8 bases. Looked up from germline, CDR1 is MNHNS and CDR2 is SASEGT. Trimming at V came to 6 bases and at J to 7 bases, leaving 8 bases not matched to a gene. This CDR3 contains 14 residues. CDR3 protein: CASRPYRGVQPQHF. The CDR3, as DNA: TGTGCCAGCAGACCCTACAGGGGGGTCCAGCCCCAGCATTTT.

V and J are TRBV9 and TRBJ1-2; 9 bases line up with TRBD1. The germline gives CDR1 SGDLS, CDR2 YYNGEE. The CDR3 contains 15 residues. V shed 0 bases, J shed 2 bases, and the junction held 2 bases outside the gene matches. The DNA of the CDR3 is TGTGCCAGCAGCGTAGGCGGGACAGGGAACTATGGCTACACCTTC. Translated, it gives CASSVGGTGNYGYTF.

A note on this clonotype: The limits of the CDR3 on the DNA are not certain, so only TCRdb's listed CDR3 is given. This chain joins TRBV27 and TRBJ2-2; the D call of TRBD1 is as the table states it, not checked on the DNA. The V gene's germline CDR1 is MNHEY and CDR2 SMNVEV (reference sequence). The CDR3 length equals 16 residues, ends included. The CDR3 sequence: CASNTFGTGITGTQFF.

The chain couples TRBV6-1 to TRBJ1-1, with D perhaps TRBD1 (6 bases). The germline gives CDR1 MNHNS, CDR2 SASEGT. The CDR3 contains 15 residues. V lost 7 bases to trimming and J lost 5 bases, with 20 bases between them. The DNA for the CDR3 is TGTGCCAGCATGAGGTTAGGGGGTGGGGAAACTGAAGCTTTCTTT. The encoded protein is CASMRLGGGETEAFF.

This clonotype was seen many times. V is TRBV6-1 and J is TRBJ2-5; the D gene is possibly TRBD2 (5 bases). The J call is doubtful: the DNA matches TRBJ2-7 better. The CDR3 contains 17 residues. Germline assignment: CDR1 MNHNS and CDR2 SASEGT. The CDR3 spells CASSEIGEGGSTYEQYF. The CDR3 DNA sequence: TGTGCCAGCAGTGAAATTGGCGAGGGTGGCAGCACCTACGAGCAGTACTTC.